The 8 T cell receptor beta chains given below trace back to one sample, sequenced in a study of T cell responses to AZD1222 COVID-19 vaccine. TCRdb keeps only in-frame clones here, not all; method: immunoSEQ multiplex PCR. The data hold 95,000 or so clones, with roughly nine tenths observed a single time. Source: peripheral blood, taken on day 0 of AZD1222 vaccination. These receptors all stem from an adult in good health.

The chain joins TRBV7-9 to TRBJ2-3; D call uncertain. This CDR3 has 14 amino acids. Germline CDR1 SEHNR, CDR2 FQNEAQ (reference sequence). Trimming took off 1 base at V and 6 bases at J, with 11 bases between the two ends. The CDR3 coding sequence is TGTGCCAGCAGCTTAGAGCAGTATGGGGATACGCAGTATTTT. Its protein product is CASSLEQYGDTQYF.

The chain employs TRBV6-2 or TRBV6-3 and TRBJ2-7, with 10 bases that match TRBD2. After removal of 2 bases from V and 2 bases from J, the junction contained 12 bases not matched to a gene. From germline, CDR1 is MNHEY and CDR2 SVGEGT. The CDR3 covers 18 residues. The CDR3 spells CASSYPGIAGGSTYEQYF. CDR3 nucleotides: TGTGCCAGCAGTTACCCCGGGATAGCGGGGGGTTCAACCTACGAGCAGTACTTC.

The chain is built from TRBV18 and TRBJ1-1, with 9 positions matching TRBD1. J was trimmed by 1 base and V by 5 bases; bases with no gene match: 2. CDR1 is KGHSH, CDR2 LQKENI, per germline. The CDR3 is 14 amino acids. The DNA of the CDR3 is TGTGCCAGCTCAAAACAGGGGGCGAACACTGAAGCTTTCTTT. Translation: CASSKQGANTEAFF.

In its sample, this clone was seen a few times. V and J are TRBV3-1 (or the pseudogene TRBV3-2) and TRBJ2-3; TRBD2 aligns across 8 bases. The CDR3 has 17 residues. Germline lookup yields CDR1 LGHDT and CDR2 YNNKEL (reference sequence). V was pared by 4 bases and J by 5 bases, with 14 bases of the junction left unmatched. The CDR3 region has the DNA TGTGCCAGCAGCCCACCAACGTGGGTAGCGGGGAGAGATACGCAGTATTTT. Its protein product is CASSPPTWVAGRDTQYF.

V is TRBV27 and J is TRBJ1-5; no firm D call. The CDR3 is 13 amino acids. CDR1 MNHEY and CDR2 SMNVEV come from the germline V gene (reference sequence). The V and J ends lost 1 base and 4 bases respectively, with 5 bases between them. The CDR3 DNA sequence: TGTGCCAGCAGTTTATATCCGAATCAGCCCCAGCATTTT. Its protein product is CASSLYPNQPQHF.

The CDR3 DNA sequence: TGTGCCAGCAGAAGCCAGGGGAATAGTTTGGGGGAAAAACTGTTTTTT. Translating gives CASRSQGNSLGEKLFF. The chain is built from TRBV3-1 (or the pseudogene TRBV3-2) and TRBJ1-4; TRBD1 is a possible D gene (6 bases). The germline gives CDR1 LGHDT, CDR2 YNNKEL (reference sequence). Trimming pared 6 bases from V and 8 bases from J, leaving 22 bases between. This CDR3 is 16 amino acids long.

This clone was observed once. The V gene is TRBV30, the J gene TRBJ2-2; perhaps D is TRBD1 or TRBD2 (6 bases each). Per the germline V gene, CDR1 is GTSNPN and CDR2 is SVGIG (reference sequence). This CDR3 is 16 amino acids long. V gave up 1 base and J gave up 0 bases, with 12 bases separating them. The CDR3 region is CAWSGPGGPNTGELFF. In DNA form, the CDR3 reads TGTGCCTGGAGTGGGCCTGGGGGGCCGAACACCGGGGAGCTGTTTTTT.

This clone was seen once. The rearrangement uses TRBV6-5 and TRBJ1-4, with no clear D. Deletions cut 6 bases from V and 7 bases from J, with 15 bases between. The CDR3 loop spans 14 amino acids. Germline V CDR1 and CDR2: MNHEY, SVGAGI. CDR3 region: CASSPGGDGEKLFF. The CDR3 DNA follows: TGTGCCAGCAGCCCCGGTGGGGATGGTGAAAAACTGTTTTTT.